The rows below give T cell receptor beta chains drawn from one sample of a study of blood T cell repertoires in COVID-19. Data came from immunoSEQ multiplex PCR; TCRdb stores just in-frame clones and leaves some out. The table has over 40,000 clones, 65% to 90% seen once; the top ten hold about 2.9%. Sequencing was performed on peripheral blood. Receptors originate from an elderly woman with acute or convalescent COVID-19. CDR3s include the opening cysteine and the closing phenylalanine or tryptophan. Fields, in order: D gene, J gene, V gene, clone size, CDR3 DNA, CDR3 protein. A D gene is named only where the DNA matches it firmly. The size entry is marked missing in some rows and otherwise reads once, few, many or a size class.

D gene: NA; J gene: TRBJ2-3; V gene: TRBV28; clone size: once; CDR3 DNA: TGTGCCAGCAGTACCATCGGGGGAACCGCAGATACGCAGTATTTT; CDR3 protein: CASSTIGGTADTQYF
D gene: TRBD1; J gene: TRBJ1-3; V gene: TRBV3-1/TRBV3-2; clone size: NA; CDR3 DNA: TGTGCCAGCAGCCAAGCCACGACAGGGGGAAACACCATATATTTT; CDR3 protein: CASSQATTGGNTIYF
D gene: TRBD1; J gene: TRBJ1-6; V gene: TRBV6-4; clone size: once; CDR3 DNA: TGTGCCAGCAGTGAAAGGACAGGATCACCCCTCCACTTT; CDR3 protein: CASSERTGSPLHF
D gene: TRBD1; J gene: TRBJ1-4; V gene: TRBV6-5; clone size: NA; CDR3 DNA: TGTGCCAGCAGTTACCGGGGACAGGGTAATGAAAAACTGTTTTTT; CDR3 protein: CASSYRGQGNEKLFF
D gene: TRBD1; J gene: TRBJ1-4; V gene: TRBV10-1; clone size: once; CDR3 DNA: TGCGCCAGCAGTGCCGACAGGGTTTATGAAAAACTGTTTTTT; CDR3 protein: CASSADRVYEKLFF
D gene: TRBD2; J gene: TRBJ2-2; V gene: TRBV7-8; clone size: NA; CDR3 DNA: TGTGCCAGCAGCTTAGCGGGGGGGGTCACCGGGGAGCTGTTTTTT; CDR3 protein: CASSLAGGVTGELFF
D gene: TRBD2; J gene: TRBJ2-3; V gene: TRBV19; clone size: NA; CDR3 DNA: TGTGCCAGTAGTCCAGGACTAGCGGGGGGCACAGATACGCAGTATTTT; CDR3 protein: CASSPGLAGGTDTQYF
D gene: NA; J gene: TRBJ2-2; V gene: TRBV18; clone size: NA; CDR3 DNA: TGTGCCAGCTCACCCAGGGACACCGGGGAGCTGTTTTTT; CDR3 protein: CASSPRDTGELFF
D gene: TRBD1; J gene: TRBJ1-4; V gene: TRBV18; clone size: NA; CDR3 DNA: TGTGCCAGCTCACCGGGACAGAAAGGTGAAAAACTGTTTTTT; CDR3 protein: CASSPGQKGEKLFF
D gene: NA; J gene: TRBJ2-2; V gene: TRBV7-2; clone size: NA; CDR3 DNA: TGTGCCAGCAGCTTAGTCGCAGGGGCCTCGACCGGGGAGCTGTTTTTT; CDR3 protein: CASSLVAGASTGELFF
D gene: TRBD1; J gene: TRBJ1-4; V gene: TRBV7-7; clone size: NA; CDR3 DNA: TGTGCTAGCAGCCCGGACAGGGGGACGGAAAAACTGTTTTTT; CDR3 protein: CASSPDRGTEKLFF
D gene: TRBD1; J gene: TRBJ1-1; V gene: TRBV4-1; clone size: NA; CDR3 DNA: TGCGCCAGCAGCCAACCTAACAGGGGGCGTTTGAACACTGAAGCTTTCTTT; CDR3 protein: CASSQPNRGRLNTEAFF
D gene: NA; J gene: TRBJ1-3; V gene: TRBV25-1; clone size: NA; CDR3 DNA: TGTGCCATGGGGCACCCCTCTGGAAACACCATATATTTT; CDR3 protein: CAMGHPSGNTIYF
D gene: NA; J gene: TRBJ1-3; V gene: TRBV2; clone size: NA; CDR3 DNA: TGTGCCAGCAGTACTAGCAGCTACTCTGGAAACACCATATATTTT; CDR3 protein: CASSTSSYSGNTIYF
D gene: NA; J gene: TRBJ2-5; V gene: TRBV7-9; clone size: NA; CDR3 DNA: TGTGCCAGCAGCCAGGAGACCCAGTACTTC; CDR3 protein: CASSQETQYF